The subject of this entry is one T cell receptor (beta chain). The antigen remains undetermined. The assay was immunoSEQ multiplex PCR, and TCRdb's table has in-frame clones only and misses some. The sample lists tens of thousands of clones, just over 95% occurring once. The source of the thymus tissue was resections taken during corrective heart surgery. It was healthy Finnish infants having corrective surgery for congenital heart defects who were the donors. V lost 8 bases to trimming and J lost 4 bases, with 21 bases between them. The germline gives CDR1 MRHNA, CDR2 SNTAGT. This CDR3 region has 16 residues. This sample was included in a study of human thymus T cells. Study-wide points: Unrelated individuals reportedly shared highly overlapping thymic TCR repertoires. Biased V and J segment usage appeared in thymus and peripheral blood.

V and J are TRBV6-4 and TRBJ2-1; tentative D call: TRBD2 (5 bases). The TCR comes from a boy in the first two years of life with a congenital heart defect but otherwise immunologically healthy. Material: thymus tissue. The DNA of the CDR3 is TGTGCCAGCTGTTCGGCATGGGGAGCGGTATACAATGAGCAGTTCTTC. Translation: CASCSAWGAVYNEQFF.